The 9 T cell receptor beta chains below were found in one sample sequenced in a study of blood T cell repertoires in COVID-19. TCRdb's copy holds only in-frame clones and misses some; the assay was immunoSEQ multiplex PCR. This sample has approximately 210,000 clones, with about four fifths found just once. Sequencing was performed on peripheral blood. These receptors originate from a woman in her fifties or sixties with active or convalescent COVID-19.

V usage is TRBV20-1 and J usage is TRBJ1-2; no reliable D call. Trimming pared 2 bases from V and 1 base from J, leaving 2 bases between. CDR1 and CDR2 from the germline V gene are DFQATT and SNEGSKA (reference sequence). The CDR3 is made up of 11 amino acids. The CDR3 protein is CSARLNYGYTF. As DNA, the CDR3 is TGCAGTGCTAGACTTAACTATGGCTACACCTTC.

The rearrangement links TRBV3-1 (or the pseudogene TRBV3-2) to TRBJ2-3; the D gene is possibly TRBD2 (6 bases). Trimming pared 1 base from V and 1 base from J, leaving 12 bases between. Per germline, CDR1 LGHDT and CDR2 YNNKEL (reference sequence). The CDR3 is 16 amino acids. CDR3 residues: CASSQALASGTDTQYF. The CDR3 DNA reads as TGTGCCAGCAGCCAAGCCTTGGCTAGCGGCACAGATACGCAGTATTTT.

This chain connects TRBV5-1 to TRBJ1-2; 8 nucleotides agree with TRBD1. The CDR3 length is 14 residues. Trimming cost V 0 bases and J 8 bases; bases outside gene matches: 6. Germline CDR1 is SGHRS and CDR2 is YFSETQ. CDR3 sequence reads: CASSLGTGSEGYTF. CDR3 DNA sequence: TGCGCCAGCAGCTTGGGGACAGGGTCTGAGGGCTACACCTTC.

This clone was counted a few times. V and J are TRBV9 and TRBJ2-2, with D possibly TRBD1 on 5 matching bases. The V gene's germline CDR1 is SGDLS and CDR2 YYNGEE. The CDR3 is made up of 13 amino acids. The ends were cut back, 3 bases at V and 6 bases at J, with 9 bases in the middle. In DNA form, the CDR3 reads TGTGCCAGCAGCGCAGGGTTGGCCGGGGAGCTGTTTTTT. Translated: CASSAGLAGELFF.

V usage is TRBV27 and J usage is TRBJ2-5, with D possibly being TRBD2 (7 bases). V lost 3 bases to trimming and J lost 5 bases, with 28 bases between them. The CDR3 has 19 amino acids. The V gene's germline CDR1 is MNHEY and CDR2 SMNVEV (reference sequence). CDR3 loop: CASSFSGGRGRLAQETQYF. In nucleotides, the CDR3 is TGTGCCAGCAGTTTCTCGGGGGGCCGGGGGAGACTGGCCCAGGAGACCCAGTACTTC.

Of note for this clone: Other DNA sequences within the sample encode an identical CDR3. V and J are TRBV5-1 and TRBJ1-2, with TRBD1 identical over 9 bases. V was clipped by 3 bases and J by 5 bases; unmatched bases: 2. The CDR3 consists of 13 residues. Per the germline V gene, CDR1 is SGHRS and CDR2 is YFSETQ. CDR3 residues: CASSSGQGYGYTF. The CDR3 coding sequence is TGCGCCAGCAGCTCCGGACAGGGGTATGGCTACACCTTC.

The rearrangement joins TRBV18 to TRBJ1-2; 8 positions match TRBD1. The J segment lost 7 bases and the V segment lost 6 bases, leaving 7 bases of the junction unmatched. The CDR3 covers 13 residues. CDR1 and CDR2 from the germline V gene are KGHSH and LQKENI. This chain's CDR3 is CASSTGVAAGYTF. CDR3 sequence (DNA): TGTGCCAGCTCGACAGGGGTGGCGGCTGGCTACACCTTC.

This clone was seen just once. V is TRBV30 and J is TRBJ1-3; 7 bases are shared with TRBD1. V was clipped by 5 bases and J by 0 bases; unmatched bases: 7. CDR1 is GTSNPN, CDR2 SVGIG, per germline (reference sequence). This CDR3 comprises 15 residues. The DNA for the CDR3 is TGTGCCTGGGTTGGGACAGCAGTCTCTGGAAACACCATATATTTT. It codes for CAWVGTAVSGNTIYF.

V usage is TRBV11-2 and J usage is TRBJ2-1; 14 bases map to TRBD2. This CDR3 has 18 residues. In germline, CDR1 is SGHAT, CDR2 FQNNGV. With V trimmed by 5 bases and J by 1 base, 7 bases remained unmatched. CDR3 loop: CASSPYGTSGGSYNEQFF. In DNA form, the CDR3 reads TGTGCCAGCAGCCCGTACGGGACTAGCGGGGGTTCCTACAATGAGCAGTTCTTC. Looking up the rest from reference TRBV11-2 and TRBJ2-1 gives the full variable domain: EAGVAQSPRYKIIEKRQSVAFWCNPISGHATLYWYQQILGQGPKLLIQFQNNGVVDDSQLPKDRFSAERLKGVDSTLKIQPAKLEDSAVYLCASSPYGTSGGSYNEQFFGPGTRLTVL.